The 22 T cell receptor beta chains presented below share a single source sample, sequenced in a study of cytomegalovirus exposure and HLA in healthy donors. Vbeta (60) and Jbeta (13) primers were used in the PCR. Measured with immunoSEQ multiplex PCR; TCRdb has only the in-frame clones, and not every one. The sample carries 100,000 to 150,000 clones, roughly 80% recorded once. Sequenced sample: PBMCs. The receptor source for this set is a female donor in good health and CMV-seropositive.

The rearrangement joins TRBV9 to TRBJ2-7; 7 nucleotides line up with TRBD2. The CDR3 runs 15 residues. The V gene's germline CDR1 is SGDLS and CDR2 YYNGEE. J lost 4 bases, V lost 3 bases, and 10 bases had no gene match. CDR3: CASSDGGNTRYEQYF. The CDR3 DNA reads TGTGCCAGCAGCGACGGGGGGAACACCCGTTACGAGCAGTACTTC. The complete variable domain, with remaining parts taken from reference TRBV9 and TRBJ2-7, reads DSGVTQTPKHLITATGQRVTLRCSPRSGDLSVYWYQQSLDQGLQFLIQYYNGEERAKGNILERFSAQQFPDLHSELNLSSLELGDSALYFCASSDGGNTRYEQYFGPGTRLTVT.

This chain joins TRBV5-1 and TRBJ2-1, with 11 bases aligning to TRBD2. The CDR3 extends over 16 amino acids. Germline lookup yields CDR1 SGHRS and CDR2 YFSETQ. V was pared by 0 bases and J by 5 bases, with 4 bases of the junction left unmatched. The CDR3 here is CASSLASGGRDNEQFF. The CDR3 DNA follows: TGCGCCAGCAGCTTGGCTAGCGGGGGGCGAGACAATGAGCAGTTCTTC.

The count of this clone is one. This chain uses TRBV19 with TRBJ1-3, with D uncertain. V lost 3 bases, J lost 0 bases, and 9 bases lay in between. The CDR3 has 15 amino acids. CDR1 is LNHDA and CDR2 is SQIVND in the germline V gene (reference sequence). CDR3 region: CASSILRPSGNTIYF. CDR3 DNA sequence: TGTGCCAGTAGTATCCTCAGGCCCTCTGGAAACACCATATATTTT.

This rearrangement joins TRBV13 to TRBJ2-5; 11 bases align to TRBD2. With the DNA end fitting TRBJ2-7 better, the J assignment may be wrong. The CDR3 consists of 14 residues. The germline gives CDR1 PRHDT, CDR2 FYEKMQ (reference sequence). In nucleotides, the CDR3 is TGTGCCAGCAGCACCGGGACTAGCGGAAACGAGCAGTACTTC. It encodes CASSTGTSGNEQYF.

The chain couples TRBV19 to TRBJ2-1; the match to TRBD2 covers 9 bases. Unmatched junction bases numbered 7, after V lost 5 bases and J lost 2 bases. Germline assignment: CDR1 LNHDA and CDR2 SQIVND (reference sequence). CDR3 size: 16 residues. The CDR3 DNA follows: TGTGCCAGTAGTGATATAGCGGGGGCGACCTACAATGAGCAGTTCTTC. This translates into CASSDIAGATYNEQFF.

Only one count was recorded for this clone. The rearrangement links TRBV2 to TRBJ1-6; maybe TRBD1 (6 bases). This CDR3 is built from 14 residues. The germline V gene has CDR1 SNHLY and CDR2 FYNNEI. Trimming cost V 6 bases and J 9 bases, with 15 bases left between them. DNA for the CDR3: TGTGCCAGCAGCTCAGGGGCTAGCGGTTCACCCCTCCACTTT. Its translation: CASSSGASGSPLHF.

Comments on this clone: The sample carries other DNA sequences with the same CDR3. The chain employs TRBV18 and TRBJ1-4; a weak D match, TRBD1 (5 bases). This CDR3 region has 12 residues. The V end lost 3 bases, the J end lost 11 bases, and 10 bases lay between the germline ends. CDR1 is KGHSH, CDR2 LQKENI, per germline. The CDR3 DNA reads as TGTGCCAGCTCACCCGGGGGGGAGAAACTGTTTTTT. Translating gives CASSPGGEKLFF.

The J gene is TRBJ1-6, the V gene TRBV5-1, with 9 bases lining up with TRBD1. Trimming at V came to 3 bases and at J to 7 bases, leaving 2 bases not matched to a gene. CDR1 SGHRS and CDR2 YFSETQ come from the germline V gene. CDR3 length equals 14 residues. This chain's CDR3 is CASSSGTGNSPLHF. CDR3 sequence (DNA): TGCGCCAGCAGCTCCGGGACAGGGAATTCACCCCTCCACTTT.

V usage is TRBV4-2 and J usage is TRBJ2-7; TRBD1 aligns across 9 bases. Germline V lookup: CDR1 LGHNA, CDR2 YNFKEQ. The CDR3 extends over 14 amino acids. V was clipped by 4 bases and J by 6 bases; unmatched bases: 7. CDR3 nucleotide sequence: TGTGCCAGCAGCCCCGGGACAGGGATCGGCGAGCAGTACTTC. Its protein product is CASSPGTGIGEQYF.

The CDR3 coding sequence is TGTGCCAGCAGCCCGGATGTGGGGAGGGACTATGGCTACACCTTC. Translation gives CASSPDVGRDYGYTF. The genes are TRBV11-1 and TRBJ1-2; D gene uncertain. V lost 5 bases and J 3 bases, leaving 16 bases between the germline ends. The CDR3 totals 15 residues. Germline V gives CDR1 SGHAT, CDR2 FQDESV (reference sequence).

V is TRBV30 and J is TRBJ1-2; no firm D call. Per the germline V gene, CDR1 is GTSNPN and CDR2 is SVGIG (reference sequence). The CDR3 loop spans 11 amino acids. V was pared by 1 base and J by 5 bases, with 5 bases between. This chain's CDR3 is CAWSEHYGYTF. CDR3 nucleotide sequence: TGTGCCTGGAGTGAGCATTATGGCTACACCTTC.

This clone appeared a single time. J is TRBJ1-5 and V is TRBV11-2; no clear D gene. CDR3 size: 16 residues. V shed 1 base and J shed 2 bases, with 12 bases lying between them. Germline lookup yields CDR1 SGHAT and CDR2 FQNNGV. CDR3 DNA: TGTGCCAGCAGCTTAGGAGGGTCGGTCGGCAATCAGCCCCAGCATTTT. Its protein product is CASSLGGSVGNQPQHF.

The V call is TRBV6-5, the J call TRBJ1-2; tentatively, D is TRBD1 (6 bases). Trimming left V 7 bases short and J 9 bases short, with 18 bases between. This CDR3 has 13 amino acids. Germline CDR1 MNHEY, CDR2 SVGAGI. The CDR3 DNA reads as TGTGCCAGCACCCCTACGGGGGGGCTTAGCTACACCTTC. It encodes CASTPTGGLSYTF.

The chain carries TRBV2 and TRBJ2-2; D gene uncertain. Germline CDR1 and CDR2: SNHLY and FYNNEI. Trimming removed 6 bases from V and 0 bases from J, with 11 bases in between. This CDR3 is 15 amino acids long. CDR3 in DNA: TGTGCCAGCAGCCAGACATCCGCGAACACCGGGGAGCTGTTTTTT. Translated: CASSQTSANTGELFF.

The gene calls are TRBV6-1 and TRBJ1-2; TRBD1 aligns across 10 bases. The germline gives CDR1 MNHNS, CDR2 SASEGT. Trimming removed 1 base from V and 4 bases from J; junction bases left unmatched: 3. This CDR3 is 15 amino acids long. CDR3 protein: CASSEETGGSYGYTF. CDR3 nucleotide sequence: TGTGCCAGCAGTGAAGAGACAGGGGGCTCCTATGGCTACACCTTC.

The chain recombines TRBV9 with TRBJ2-5; TRBD1 is a possible D gene (5 bases). Germline V lookup: CDR1 SGDLS, CDR2 YYNGEE. This CDR3 region has 13 residues. V lost 3 bases to trimming and J lost 4 bases, with 10 bases between them. The CDR3 DNA sequence: TGTGCCAGCAGCGAGGGGCCTCCAGAGACCCAGTACTTC. The encoded protein is CASSEGPPETQYF.

The J gene is TRBJ1-5, the V gene TRBV12-2; the tabulated D call, TRBD1, remains unverified against the DNA. TRBV12-2 is a pseudogene. The CDR3 length is 16 residues. The CDR3 is CASRPRDRGICQPQHF. The CDR3 nucleotides are TGTGCAAGTCGCCCGCGGGACAGGGGAATATGTCAGCCCCAGCATTTT.

The J gene is TRBJ2-3, the V gene TRBV10-3, with a possible D match to TRBD1 (5 bases). The V end was cut by 6 bases, the J end by 3 bases, with 13 bases between. Germline assignment: CDR1 ENHRY and CDR2 SYGVKD. The CDR3 extends over 14 amino acids. The CDR3 sequence is CAIRSGASTDTQYF. The CDR3 DNA reads TGTGCCATCAGGTCTGGGGCGTCGACAGATACGCAGTATTTT.

The V and J genes are TRBV5-6 and TRBJ2-1; 8 bases line up with TRBD2. The CDR3 contains 16 residues. V lost 4 bases to trimming and J lost 2 bases; unmatched junction nucleotides: 8. Looked up from germline, CDR1 is SGHDT and CDR2 is YYEEEE. CDR3 loop: CASSPFKRGTYNEQFF. Written as DNA, the CDR3 is TGTGCCAGCAGCCCCTTCAAGCGGGGGACCTACAATGAGCAGTTCTTC. The full variable domain, with the rest looked up from reference TRBV5-6 and TRBJ2-1, is DAGVTQSPTHLIKTRGQQVTLRCSPKSGHDTVSWYQQALGQGPQFIFQYYEEEERQRGNFPDRFSGHQFPNYSSELNVNALLLGDSALYLCASSPFKRGTYNEQFFGPGTRLTVL.

This chain uses TRBV2 with TRBJ2-7, with TRBD2 matching 12 bases. Trimming at V came to 6 bases and at J to 4 bases, leaving 4 bases not matched to a gene. The CDR3 consists of 14 residues. Germline V gene lookup returns CDR1 SNHLY and CDR2 FYNNEI. The DNA of the CDR3 is TGTGCCAGCAGACCGGGACTAGCGGGTTACGAGCAGTACTTC. Translated, it gives CASRPGLAGYEQYF.

This CDR3 is CASSVDRTGRNTEAFF. The CDR3 nucleotides are TGTGCCAGCAGCGTAGATAGGACAGGTCGCAACACTGAAGCTTTCTTT. The V call is TRBV9, the J call TRBJ1-1, with 7 bases aligning to TRBD1. J was trimmed by 2 bases and V by 0 bases; bases with no gene match: 7. The CDR3 extends over 16 amino acids. Germline V lookup: CDR1 SGDLS, CDR2 YYNGEE.

The V and J genes are TRBV30 and TRBJ1-4; no clear D gene. The CDR3 is made up of 15 amino acids. Trimming left V 4 bases short and J 4 bases short, with 16 bases between. Germline V gene lookup returns CDR1 GTSNPN and CDR2 SVGIG (reference sequence). DNA for the CDR3: TGTGCCTGGAACGGCCTGGGAGGAAGTAATGAAAAACTGTTTTTT. It codes for CAWNGLGGSNEKLFF.